These 10 T cell receptor beta chains share one sample of origin, sequenced in a study of blood T cell repertoires in COVID-19. The method was immunoSEQ multiplex PCR; TCRdb's version includes in-frame clones alone and lacks a portion of them. The table has some 110,000 clones, 84% seen once. The sample taken for sequencing was peripheral blood. These receptors came from a man in his 60s with acute or convalescent COVID-19.

The genes are TRBV18 and TRBJ1-2; 9 positions match TRBD1. The germline V gene has CDR1 KGHSH and CDR2 LQKENI. The V gene end was trimmed by 6 bases and the J gene end by 6 bases; junction bases not matched to a gene: 5. The CDR3 contains 13 residues. The CDR3 DNA is TGTGCCAGCTCTCACGACAGGGGGAATGGCTACACCTTC. Translated, it gives CASSHDRGNGYTF.

V gene TRBV5-1 combines with J gene TRBJ2-7, with D possibly being TRBD2 (6 bases). Germline-derived CDR1 and CDR2 are SGHRS and YFSETQ. The ends were cut back, 4 bases at V and 2 bases at J, with 16 bases in the middle. CDR3 size: 15 residues. Here the CDR3 DNA reads TGCGCCAGCAGCCCCGGGCGGGGTGCCCCCTACGAGCAGTACTTC. This encodes CASSPGRGAPYEQYF.

The rearrangement links TRBV5-4 to TRBJ2-7, with 11 bases fitting TRBD2. V lost 5 bases to trimming and J lost 4 bases; unmatched junction nucleotides: 8. Germline-derived CDR1 and CDR2 are SGHNT and YYREEE (reference sequence). The CDR3 is 15 amino acids. Here the CDR3 reads CASRRSGTSGYEQYF. In nucleotides, the CDR3 is TGTGCCAGCAGACGATCCGGGACTAGCGGTTACGAGCAGTACTTC.

The rearrangement uses TRBV14 and TRBJ2-7; no clear D. V shed 0 bases and J shed 4 bases, with 7 bases lying between them. Germline values: CDR1 SGHDN, CDR2 FVKESK. The CDR3 extends over 13 amino acids. The CDR3 nucleotides read TGTGCCAGCAGCCAAGATCTACGTTACGAGCAGTACTTC. This translates into CASSQDLRYEQYF.

This clone came up a few times. J is TRBJ2-3 and V is TRBV7-6; D unclear. Germline lookup yields CDR1 SGHVS and CDR2 FNYEAQ. This CDR3 region has 17 residues. The V gene lost 0 bases and the J gene lost 6 bases, with 19 bases spanning the gap. DNA for the CDR3: TGTGCCAGCAGCTTAGCCTTGGTCCCCATACACAATGATACGCAGTATTTT. Translating gives CASSLALVPIHNDTQYF.

The chain combines TRBV28 with TRBJ1-5, with D possibly TRBD1 on 5 matching bases. Germline V CDR1 and CDR2: MDHEN, SYDVKM. The length of the CDR3 is 14 residues. V was cut by 2 bases and J by 5 bases, with 10 bases left in between. Written as DNA, the CDR3 is TGTGCCAGCAGTTTAGGGCAGGGTGATCAGCCCCAGCATTTT. This gives the protein CASSLGQGDQPQHF.

This clone has a handful of counts. The chain has TRBV2 and TRBJ1-5; 9 nucleotides line up with TRBD1. This CDR3 has 14 residues. Germline V gene data show CDR1 as SNHLY and CDR2 as FYNNEI. The V segment lost 6 bases and the J segment 7 bases; nucleotides outside the gene matches: 7. The CDR3 nucleotides are TGTGCCAGCAGGGGGGACAGGGTTGAACAGCCCCAGCATTTT. It encodes CASRGDRVEQPQHF. Variable domain in full (rest from reference TRBV2 and TRBJ1-5): EPEVTQTPSHQVTQMGQEVILRCVPISNHLYFYWYRQILGQKVEFLVSFYNNEISEKSEIFDDQFSVERPDGSNFTLKIRSTKLEDSAMYFCASRGDRVEQPQHFGDGTRLSIL.

The chain is built from TRBV7-9 and TRBJ1-4; 8 bases match TRBD1. The CDR3 runs to 15 residues. Germline values: CDR1 SEHNR, CDR2 FQNEAQ (reference sequence). The V gene end was trimmed by 1 base and the J gene end by 5 bases; junction bases not matched to a gene: 3. For the CDR3, the DNA is TGTGCCAGCAGCTTAGAAAGGACAGGGAATGAAAAACTGTTTTTT. Its translation: CASSLERTGNEKLFF.

The V and J genes are TRBV30 and TRBJ2-6, with 7 bases fitting TRBD2. The V gene's germline CDR1 is GTSNPN and CDR2 SVGIG (reference sequence). The CDR3 extends over 16 amino acids. The ends lost 4 bases at V and 0 bases at J; junction bases unmatched: 6. The CDR3 sequence: CAWKAGDHSGANVLTF. CDR3 nucleotides: TGTGCCTGGAAGGCGGGGGATCACTCTGGGGCCAACGTCCTGACTTTC. Complete variable domain (other parts from reference TRBV30 and TRBJ2-6): SQTIHQWPATLVQPVGSPLSLECTVEGTSNPNLYWYRQAAGRGLQLLFYSVGIGQISSEVPQNLSASRPQDRQFILSSKKLLLSDSGFYLCAWKAGDHSGANVLTFGAGSRLTVL.

V usage is TRBV19 and J usage is TRBJ2-3, with 7 positions matching TRBD2. Germline assignment: CDR1 LNHDA and CDR2 SQIVND (reference sequence). Unmatched junction bases numbered 9, after V lost 7 bases and J lost 2 bases. This CDR3 has 15 amino acids. CDR3 bases: TGTGCCAGTACCGGGTACGGGGGGTACACAGATACGCAGTATTTT. Its translation is CASTGYGGYTDTQYF.